This T cell receptor (beta chain) was retrieved from a study of T cells in Graves' hyperthyroidism and ophthalmopathy. Study results and caveats: It was a median 6.5 months before onset that the model predicted ophthalmopathy.

This clonotype was found a few times. Antigen unknown. Hyperthyroidism in the patients, aged 18 to 65, was newly diagnosed and under 2 months in duration. Authors of the study amplified TCR beta CDR3 regions from RNA transcripts. The TCR CDR3 was amplified in a first-round RT-PCR using the HTBI primer set. TCRdb re-called the multiplex PCR reads through MiXCR, storing one row per CDR3 protein. The repertoire consists of 600,000 to 750,000 distinct CDR3 sequences, with roughly 17% occurring once and the leading ten covering roughly 15%. The ends were cut back, 6 bases at V and 5 bases at J, with 14 bases in the middle. This CDR3 contains 14 residues. The V gene's germline CDR1 is MNHNS and CDR2 SASEGT.

This chain joins TRBV6-1 and TRBJ1-5, with D uncertain. The source material was blood. The clonotype was recovered from a middle-aged man with Graves' hyperthyroidism. The CDR3: CASRPIMADQPQHF. The CDR3 coding sequence is TGTGCCAGCAGACCAATTATGGCGGATCAGCCCCAGCATTTT.